Presented here are 21 T cell receptor beta chains from one specimen sequenced in a study of Tregs in tolerant kidney transplant recipients. The method was immunoSEQ multiplex PCR; TCRdb's version includes in-frame clones alone and lacks a portion of them. The data show 50,000 to 65,000 clones, and the top ten clones hold roughly 0.89%. Sequencing used CD4+ T cells from blood, obtained before the transplant. The receptors were gathered from a human donor who received a combined kidney and bone marrow transplant.

As for this clone: The missing CDR3 end, 3 residues past where the read stops, is filled in from the germline J gene. V gene TRBV10-2 combines with J gene TRBJ2-1; 8 nucleotides align to TRBD2. The V gene end was trimmed by 8 bases and the J gene end by 0 bases; junction bases not matched to a gene: 0. Germline lookup yields CDR1 WSHSY and CDR2 SAAADI. The CDR3 totals 13 residues. The CDR3 bases that were read are TGCGCCAGCGGGACTAGCTCCTACAATGAG. Amino acid sequence: CASGTSSYNE. The entire CDR3 protein is CASGTSSYNEQFF.

CDR3 DNA (partial): TGTGCCAGCAGCTTAGGGGACAGGGTTCACTATGGC. Translated: CASSLGDRVHYG. The full CDR3 protein reads CASSLGDRVHYGYTF. This chain uses TRBV7-2 with TRBJ1-2, with TRBD1 identical over 9 bases. The read finishes 3 residues shy of the CDR3 end, and the germline J gene is used to complete it. Germline trimming cut 1 base from V and 3 bases from J; bases unmatched to any gene: 3. Germline V gene lookup returns CDR1 SGHTA and CDR2 FQGNSA. This CDR3 contains 15 residues.

As regards this clone: The sequenced fragment ends 3 residues before the CDR3 boundary, so the rest is inferred from the germline J gene. The V call is TRBV5-1, the J call TRBJ2-3; no reliable D call. V was clipped by 1 base and J by 0 bases, with 12 bases between them. Germline loops: CDR1 SGHRS, CDR2 YFSETQ. This CDR3 has 16 residues. The CDR3 region is CASSLRATSSTDTQYF. The sequenced CDR3 bases are TGCGCCAGCAGCTTGAGGGCCACTTCTAGCACAGATACG.

The part of the CDR3 DNA that was read is TGTGCCAGTAGTATAAATCAGGGAAACTATGGC. This encodes CASSINQGNYG. In full, the CDR3 reads CASSINQGNYGYTF. This chain uses TRBV19 with TRBJ1-2; TRBD1 is a possible D gene (5 bases). The read ends 3 residues shy of where the CDR3 ends; the end is completed using the germline J gene. Germline-derived CDR1 and CDR2 are LNHDA and SQIVND (reference sequence). V shed 2 bases and J shed 2 bases, with 9 bases lying between them. The CDR3 is 14 amino acids.

Worth noting for this clone: At one end the junction does not follow the germline gene, possibly because of a read error. The read comes to an end 3 residues before the CDR3 does, leaving the germline J gene to fill in the end. The chain carries TRBV5-1 and TRBJ2-2; the match to TRBD1 covers 7 bases. CDR1 is SGHRS, CDR2 YFSETQ, per germline. CDR3 length: 16 amino acids. CDR3 DNA, as far as it was read: TGCGCCAGCAGCTTGGGGATACAGGGGAACGCCGGGGAG. Amino acids: CASSLGIQGNAGE. The full CDR3 protein is CASSLGIQGNAGELFF. Together with reference TRBV5-1 and TRBJ2-2, the CDR3 gives the full variable domain: KAGVTQTPRYLIKTRGQQVTLSCSPISGHRSVSWYQQTPGQGLQFLFEYFSETQRNKGNFPGRFSGRQFSNSRSEMNVSTLELGDSALYLCASSLGIQGNAGELFFGEGSRLTVL.

Note on this clone: The CDR3 end is not reached by the read, which stops 3 residues before it; the germline J gene fills it in. The chain uses TRBV6-1 and TRBJ1-2; D is possibly TRBD1 (6 bases). Germline V lookup: CDR1 MNHNS, CDR2 SASEGT. The CDR3 is 14 amino acids. The CDR3 protein is CASSETGRGREYTF. CDR3 DNA, as far as it was read: TGTGCCAGCAGTGAAACAGGGAGGGGCCGGGAG.

As concerns this clone: The read gets to within 3 residues of the CDR3 end, and the germline J gene fills in the rest. The V call is TRBV5-1, the J call TRBJ2-7, with TRBD1 identical over 9 bases. The CDR3 extends over 16 amino acids. Germline V lookup: CDR1 SGHRS, CDR2 YFSETQ. V dropped 4 bases and J dropped 2; count of bases not matched to a gene: 10. The CDR3 loop is CASSPPTGTGTYEQYF. The sequenced part of the CDR3 DNA is TGCGCCAGCAGCCCTCCAACCGGGACAGGGACCTACGAG.

As for this clone: The read is 3 residues too short to cover the CDR3 end, so that end is filled in from the germline J gene. The V call is TRBV5-4, the J call TRBJ1-4; D gene unclear. Trimming removed 4 bases from V and 4 bases from J, with 2 bases in between. CDR3 length: 11 amino acids. Germline V gives CDR1 SGHNT, CDR2 YYREEE (reference sequence). This chain's CDR3 is CASSHNEKLFF. Incomplete CDR3 DNA: TGTGCCAGCAGCCATAATGAAAAA.

A word on this clone: The observed sequence ends 3 residues before the CDR3 terminus, with the missing tail filled in from the germline J gene. This chain connects TRBV7-2 to TRBJ2-3; 10 positions agree with TRBD2. Germline trimming cut 3 bases from V and 2 bases from J; bases unmatched to any gene: 2. Germline loops: CDR1 SGHTA, CDR2 FQGNSA. This CDR3 has 15 amino acids. The CDR3 reads CASSFGLAVTDTQYF. The covered CDR3 bases are TGTGCCAGCAGCTTCGGACTAGCGGTCACAGATACG.

On this clone: The CDR3 goes on 3 residues after the read ends, and that part is filled in from the germline J gene. The chain links TRBV6-2 or TRBV6-3 to TRBJ2-1, with no clear D. CDR3 length equals 15 residues. Germline CDR1 and CDR2: MNHEY and SVGEGT. The V gene lost 0 bases and the J gene lost 1 base, with 7 bases spanning the gap. The chain's CDR3 is CASSYSLQSYNEQFF. Incomplete CDR3 DNA: TGTGCCAGCAGTTACTCGTTGCAGTCCTACAATGAG.

Note on this clone: Read sequence stops 3 residues before the CDR3 end, and the germline J gene provides the missing end. The genes are TRBV20-1 and TRBJ2-5, with 11 bases matching TRBD2. The CDR3 is 13 amino acids. Germline-derived CDR1 and CDR2 are DFQATT and SNEGSKA (reference sequence). The CDR3 DNA, read in part, is TGCAGGGTCTCTAGCGGGAGGACGGAGACC. It codes for CRVSSGRTET. The entire CDR3 protein is CRVSSGRTETQYF.

To note about this clone: The read ends 3 residues before the CDR3 terminus; that terminus is restored from the germline J gene. This chain joins TRBV30 and TRBJ1-5; 9 bases fit TRBD1. Germline V gene lookup returns CDR1 GTSNPN and CDR2 SVGIG (reference sequence). CDR3 size: 17 residues. V dropped 0 bases and J dropped 2; count of bases not matched to a gene: 8. The CDR3 DNA, read in part, is TGTGCCTGGAGTGTACGCCCGCGGACAGGGGGCAATCAGCCC. Translating gives CAWSVRPRTGGNQP. The whole CDR3 reads CAWSVRPRTGGNQPQHF.

Worth noting for this clone: The read finishes 3 residues shy of the CDR3 end, and the germline J gene is used to complete it. This chain links TRBV5-1 with TRBJ1-2; 12 nucleotides line up with TRBD1. CDR3 length: 18 residues. Germline loops: CDR1 SGHRS, CDR2 YFSETQ. V dropped 4 bases and J dropped 6; count of bases not matched to a gene: 16. The part of the CDR3 DNA that was read is TGCGCCAGCAGCCCGGGGACAGGGGGCACGGTCCAGATAGATGGC. Its protein product is CASSPGTGGTVQIDG. The whole CDR3 sequence is CASSPGTGGTVQIDGYTF.

Regarding this clone: With the read ending 3 residues before the CDR3 end, the germline J gene is used to fill in that end. The rearrangement uses TRBV7-8 and TRBJ1-5, with no clear D. The germline gives CDR1 SGHVS, CDR2 FQNEAQ. CDR3 size: 16 residues. V dropped 1 base and J dropped 5 bases, with 15 bases sitting between them. The CDR3 loop reads CASSLVAPAHDQPQHF. CDR3 DNA (partial): TGTGCCAGCAGCTTAGTCGCCCCAGCGCACGATCAGCCC. The full variable domain, with the rest looked up from reference TRBV7-8 and TRBJ1-5, is GAGVSQSPRYKVAKRGQDVALRCDPISGHVSLFWYQQALGQGPEFLTYFQNEAQLDKSGLPSDRFFAERPEGSVSTLKIQRTQQEDSAVYLCASSLVAPAHDQPQHFGDGTRLSIL.

Turning to this clone: The read finishes 3 residues shy of the CDR3 end, and the germline J gene is used to complete it. The V call is TRBV19, the J call TRBJ1-1, with TRBD1 matching 9 bases. The germline V gene encodes CDR1 LNHDA and CDR2 SQIVND (reference sequence). The CDR3 runs 15 residues. V lost 4 bases, J lost 0 bases, and 3 bases stayed unmatched. CDR3 residues: CASSNRQGVNTEAFF. CDR3 DNA (partial): TGTGCCAGTAGTAACAGACAGGGGGTGAACACTGAA.

Details on this clone: The read comes to an end 3 residues before the CDR3 does, leaving the germline J gene to fill in the end. This chain uses TRBV2 with TRBJ1-5; the D gene is possibly TRBD1 (5 bases). V lost 6 bases, J lost 6 bases, and 12 bases lay in between. The germline V gene encodes CDR1 SNHLY and CDR2 FYNNEI. The CDR3 extends over 13 amino acids. The CDR3 DNA, read in part, is TGTGCCAGCAGGGCGGACAACCCTCAGCCC. It translates to CASRADNPQP. The whole CDR3 sequence reads CASRADNPQPQHF.

A word on this clone: The read ends 3 residues early relative to the CDR3; the germline J gene fills the gap. V gene TRBV6-4 combines with J gene TRBJ1-2, with 8 nucleotides matching TRBD1. Germline CDR1 is MRHNA and CDR2 is SNTAGT. The trim removed 2 bases at V and 1 base at J, leaving 6 bases unmatched. This CDR3 has 16 residues. CDR3 DNA, as far as it was read: TGTGCCAGCAGTGACGGGGACAGGAGTCTTAACTATGGC. Protein: CASSDGDRSLNYG. The whole CDR3 reads CASSDGDRSLNYGYTF.

Of note for this clone: The read falls 3 residues short of the CDR3 end, and the missing part is taken from the germline J gene. The chain links TRBV6-1 to TRBJ1-6; no firm D call. CDR1 MNHNS and CDR2 SASEGT come from the germline V gene. V was pared by 3 bases and J by 4 bases, with 10 bases between. There are 15 residues in the CDR3. The CDR3 here is CASSDGSAYNSPLHF. Partial CDR3 DNA: TGTGCCAGCAGTGACGGCAGCGCGTATAATTCACCC.

Notes on this clone: Read sequence stops 3 residues before the CDR3 end, and the germline J gene provides the missing end. V and J are TRBV19 and TRBJ2-3, with D perhaps matching TRBD1 (5 bases). The CDR3 spans 15 residues. V was trimmed by 5 bases and J by 6 bases, leaving 18 bases between them. The V gene's germline CDR1 is LNHDA and CDR2 SQIVND (reference sequence). The CDR3 bases that were read are TGTGCCAGTAGTGTCGACAGTCGTGGTGCGGATACG. Protein product: CASSVDSRGADT. The CDR3 as a whole reads CASSVDSRGADTQYF.

The covered CDR3 bases are TGTGCCAGTAGTATCGACAGGGTCGGGGAG. Amino acid sequence: CASSIDRVGE. The full CDR3 is CASSIDRVGELFF. V usage is TRBV19 and J usage is TRBJ2-2; 7 nucleotides agree with TRBD1. Sequencing ends 3 residues short of the CDR3 end; the germline J gene provides the rest. This CDR3 has 13 amino acids. Per germline, CDR1 LNHDA and CDR2 SQIVND (reference sequence). The junction had 2 bases not matched to a gene; V was cut back by 3 bases and J by 7 bases.

Regarding this clone: The sequence runs out 3 residues before the end of the CDR3; the remainder is reconstructed from the germline J gene. The genes are TRBV13 and TRBJ2-2; 8 bases fit TRBD1. This CDR3 spans 15 amino acids. CDR1 PRHDT and CDR2 FYEKMQ come from the germline V gene (reference sequence). The V segment lost 5 bases and the J segment 4 bases; nucleotides outside the gene matches: 6. The CDR3 bases that were read are TGTGCCAGCAGCCCTGGACAGGGAGGCACCGGGGAG. Amino acids: CASSPGQGGTGE. The whole CDR3 protein is CASSPGQGGTGELFF. Full variable domain (rest looked up from reference TRBV13 and TRBJ2-2): AAGVIQSPRHLIKEKRETATLKCYPIPRHDTVYWYQQGPGQDPQFLISFYEKMQSDKGSIPDRFSAQQFSDYHSELNMSSLELGDSALYFCASSPGQGGTGELFFGEGSRLTVL.